These 22 T cell receptor beta chains came from one sample sequenced in a study of cytomegalovirus exposure and HLA in healthy donors. PCR employed 60 Vbeta and 13 Jbeta primers. Data came from immunoSEQ multiplex PCR; TCRdb stores just in-frame clones and leaves some out. Of 130,000 to 150,000 clones listed, 60% to 85% were seen once; the top ten hold less than 1.5%. The sample taken for sequencing was PBMCs. These TCRs come from a male donor in good health and CMV-seropositive.

This rearrangement joins TRBV2 to TRBJ2-3; 7 bases are shared with TRBD1. CDR1 is SNHLY and CDR2 is FYNNEI in the germline V gene. This CDR3 contains 15 residues. V gave up 4 bases and J gave up 0 bases; unmatched junction bases: 4. CDR3 sequence reads: CASSGTGRSTDTQYF. CDR3 in DNA: TGTGCCAGCAGTGGGACAGGCAGAAGCACAGATACGCAGTATTTT.

This sequence joins TRBV6-1 and TRBJ2-7, with D possibly TRBD1 on 6 matching bases. This CDR3 is built from 15 residues. Trimming shortened V by 0 bases and J by 3 bases, and 12 bases separated the two germline ends. Germline-derived CDR1 and CDR2 are MNHNS and SASEGT. In DNA form, the CDR3 reads TGTGCCAGCAGTGAAGCGCCGGGACAACTCTACGAGCAGTACTTC. Protein sequence: CASSEAPGQLYEQYF.

The chain carries TRBV6-5 and TRBJ2-3; TRBD2 aligns across 7 bases. Germline-derived CDR1 and CDR2 are MNHEY and SVGAGI. The CDR3 consists of 14 residues. The V gene end was trimmed by 6 bases and the J gene end by 1 base; junction bases not matched to a gene: 4. The CDR3 DNA reads TGTGCCAGCAGCTTCGCGGGAGGCACAGATACGCAGTATTTT. Protein: CASSFAGGTDTQYF.

The V gene is TRBV5-5, the J gene TRBJ1-3; no clear D gene. From germline, CDR1 is SGHKS and CDR2 YYEKEE (reference sequence). V was trimmed by 0 bases and J by 4 bases, leaving 11 bases between them. The CDR3 totals 15 residues. The CDR3 bases are TGTGCCAGCAGCTTGGGGCCAGCGCCAGGAAACACCATATATTTT. Amino acid sequence: CASSLGPAPGNTIYF.

The chain links TRBV15 to TRBJ1-4, with D unresolved. Trimming removed 0 bases from V and 8 bases from J, with 13 bases in between. The germline V gene has CDR1 LNHNV and CDR2 YYDKDF (reference sequence). CDR3 size: 15 residues. This chain's CDR3 is CATSRERSTWEKLFF. As DNA, the CDR3 is TGTGCCACCAGCAGAGAACGGTCAACCTGGGAAAAACTGTTTTTT.

This chain uses TRBV11-2 with TRBJ2-7; 12 nucleotides agree with TRBD2. From germline, CDR1 is SGHAT and CDR2 FQNNGV. After removal of 4 bases from V and 7 bases from J, the junction contained 11 bases not matched to a gene. CDR3 size: 16 residues. Here the CDR3 reads CASSSTRLAGAWEQYF. As DNA, the CDR3 is TGTGCCAGCAGCTCCACACGACTAGCGGGGGCATGGGAGCAGTACTTC.

V and J are TRBV5-1 and TRBJ2-3; 7 nucleotides match TRBD2. Germline V gene lookup returns CDR1 SGHRS and CDR2 YFSETQ. Trimming removed 0 bases from V and 4 bases from J; junction bases left unmatched: 8. This CDR3 has 16 amino acids. The CDR3 protein is CASSLGLAEGADTQYF. CDR3 nucleotides: TGCGCCAGCAGCTTGGGACTAGCCGAGGGAGCAGATACGCAGTATTTT.

J is TRBJ1-1 and V is TRBV6-5; D is uncertain. This CDR3 spans 12 amino acids. The V end was cut by 9 bases, the J end by 4 bases, with 12 bases between. CDR1 is MNHEY, CDR2 SVGAGI, per germline. The CDR3 nucleotides read TGTGCCAGTCGTTACAGAGGCACTGAAGCTTTCTTT. The encoded protein is CASRYRGTEAFF.

J is TRBJ2-7 and V is TRBV7-8; D possibly corresponds to TRBD1 (7 bases). The germline CDR1 and CDR2 sequences are SGHVS and FQNEAQ. The CDR3 is 15 residues long. V was trimmed by 1 base and J by 2 bases, leaving 12 bases between them. As DNA, the CDR3 is TGTGCCAGCAGCTTAGGCGGGACAGCTACCTACGAGCAGTACTTC. Translating gives CASSLGGTATYEQYF.

This clone has more than one count but fewer than ten. This chain connects TRBV4-3 to TRBJ2-1; TRBD2 matches at 9 bases. The germline gives CDR1 LGHNA, CDR2 YSLEER. The V segment lost 4 bases and the J segment 2 bases; nucleotides outside the gene matches: 6. The CDR3 covers 16 residues. The CDR3 spells CASSRSSGNPYNEQFF. The CDR3 nucleotides are TGCGCCAGCAGCCGATCTAGCGGGAACCCCTACAATGAGCAGTTCTTC.

The chain employs TRBV15 and TRBJ1-1, with D possibly TRBD1 on 6 matching bases. V was trimmed by 7 bases and J by 0 bases, leaving 12 bases between them. CDR3 length: 14 residues. CDR1 is LNHNV, CDR2 YYDKDF, per germline (reference sequence). The CDR3 nucleotides are TGTGCCACCAACTCGGACAGCATGAACACTGAAGCTTTCTTT. Protein: CATNSDSMNTEAFF. The full variable domain, completed using reference TRBV15 and TRBJ1-1, is DAMVIQNPRYQVTQFGKPVTLSCSQTLNHNVMYWYQQKSSQAPKLLFHYYDKDFNNEADTPDNFQSRRPNTSFCFLDIRSPGLGDTAMYLCATNSDSMNTEAFFGQGTRLTVV.

This clone was counted once. J is TRBJ2-7 and V is TRBV19; 10 positions agree with TRBD2. Unmatched junction bases numbered 7, after V lost 3 bases and J lost 5 bases. CDR1 is LNHDA, CDR2 SQIVND, per germline (reference sequence). CDR3 size: 15 residues. CDR3 residues: CASSMASGGPNEQYF. DNA of the CDR3: TGTGCCAGTAGTATGGCTAGCGGGGGCCCCAACGAGCAGTACTTC.

The V call is TRBV25-1, the J call TRBJ1-5; D may be TRBD1 (5 bases). Trimming removed 7 bases at V and 1 base at J, with 14 bases between. Germline V CDR1 and CDR2: MGHDK, SYGVNS. The CDR3 extends over 15 amino acids. CDR3 sequence reads: CASTTGTPSNQPQHF. The CDR3 bases are TGTGCCAGCACAACAGGAACCCCAAGCAATCAGCCCCAGCATTTT.

The rearrangement joins TRBV27 to TRBJ2-7, with 13 bases aligning to TRBD2. Germline loops: CDR1 MNHEY, CDR2 SMNVEV (reference sequence). Trimming at V came to 3 bases and at J to 5 bases, leaving 1 base not matched to a gene. The CDR3 consists of 14 residues. In nucleotides, the CDR3 is TGTGCCAGCAGTTTTGGACTAGCGGGAGACGAGCAGTACTTC. Protein: CASSFGLAGDEQYF.

The V gene is TRBV6-1, the J gene TRBJ2-3; TRBD2 agrees at 7 bases. The junction had 9 bases not matched to a gene; V was cut back by 3 bases and J by 3 bases. Germline assignment: CDR1 MNHNS and CDR2 SASEGT. The CDR3 runs to 16 residues. Written as DNA, the CDR3 is TGTGCCAGCAGTGAGGGATCTGGCGGGGGTACAGATACGCAGTATTTT. Its protein product is CASSEGSGGGTDTQYF.

J is TRBJ2-2 and V is TRBV9; 10 bases fit TRBD2. The CDR3 totals 16 residues. CDR1 and CDR2 from the germline V gene are SGDLS and YYNGEE. Unmatched junction bases numbered 5, after V lost 2 bases and J lost 4 bases. The CDR3 reads CASSVFASGGTGELFF. CDR3 DNA: TGTGCCAGCAGCGTTTTCGCTAGCGGGGGCACCGGGGAGCTGTTTTTT.

V and J are TRBV5-4 and TRBJ2-1; D perhaps matches TRBD1 (5 bases). This CDR3 is built from 14 residues. V lost 1 base to trimming and J lost 8 bases, with 13 bases between them. Germline V gene sequence: CDR1 SGHNT, CDR2 YYREEE (reference sequence). CDR3 nucleotide sequence: TGTGCCAGCAGCTTGTACCGCAGCAGGGATGAGCAGTTCTTC. Its translation: CASSLYRSRDEQFF.

This chain uses TRBV9 with TRBJ2-3; 7 bases line up with TRBD2. Germline V gene data show CDR1 as SGDLS and CDR2 as YYNGEE. This CDR3 has 17 residues. Trimming took 3 bases from V and 4 from J; bases not matched to a gene: 14. The CDR3 reads CASSGNLIAGLSDTQYF. The CDR3 DNA reads TGTGCCAGCAGCGGAAACCTTATAGCGGGTTTGTCAGATACGCAGTATTTT.

The chain links TRBV7-3 to TRBJ2-1, with 10 nucleotides matching TRBD1. Germline V CDR1 and CDR2: SGHTA, FQGTGA. The CDR3 covers 14 residues. With 6 bases clipped from V and 9 bases from J, the junction kept 8 bases outside the gene matches. The CDR3 bases are TGTGCCAGCAGGCTAGGGACAGGGGCAGGTGAGCAGTTCTTC. The encoded protein is CASRLGTGAGEQFF.

The chain has TRBV6-5 and TRBJ2-2, with a tentative D call TRBD2 (5 bases). Germline loops: CDR1 MNHEY, CDR2 SVGAGI. The CDR3 covers 15 residues. The V end was cut by 0 bases, the J end by 5 bases, with 10 bases between. This CDR3 reads CASSYSLASTGELFF. DNA of the CDR3: TGTGCCAGCAGTTACTCGCTAGCATCGACCGGGGAGCTGTTTTTT.

Notes on this clone: One junction end does not reproduce the germline sequence, and a read error may be involved. The V gene is TRBV11-1, the J gene TRBJ2-1; TRBD2 matches 9 bases. The CDR3 spans 16 residues. CDR1 is SGHAT, CDR2 FQDESV, per germline (reference sequence). CDR3 bases: TGTACCAGCAGACCCCGGGCTAGCGGGGCGTACAATGAGCAGTTCTTC. This sequence encodes CTSRPRASGAYNEQFF.

The rearrangement joins TRBV4-3 to TRBJ2-3, with 11 bases fitting TRBD2. V trimming: 0 bases; J trimming: 1 base; junction bases outside the gene matches: 15. The CDR3 runs to 21 residues. Germline V lookup: CDR1 LGHNA, CDR2 YSLEER. CDR3 sequence (DNA): TGCGCCAGCAGCCAAGATTGGCTAGCGGGAGGTCTTGCCCGGGGCACAGATACGCAGTATTTT. Its translation is CASSQDWLAGGLARGTDTQYF.